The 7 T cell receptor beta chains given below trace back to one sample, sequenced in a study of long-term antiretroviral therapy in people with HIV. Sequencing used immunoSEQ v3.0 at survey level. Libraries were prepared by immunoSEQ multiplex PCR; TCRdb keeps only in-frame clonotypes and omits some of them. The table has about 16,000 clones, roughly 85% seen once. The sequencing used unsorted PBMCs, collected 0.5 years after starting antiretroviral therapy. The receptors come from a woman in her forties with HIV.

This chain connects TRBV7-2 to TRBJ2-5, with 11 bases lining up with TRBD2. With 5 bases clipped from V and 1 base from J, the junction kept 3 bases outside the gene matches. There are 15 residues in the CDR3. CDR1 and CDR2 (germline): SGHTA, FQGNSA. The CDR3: CASSLGLAGQETQYF. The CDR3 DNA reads TGTGCCAGCAGCCTTGGACTAGCGGGCCAAGAGACCCAGTACTTC.

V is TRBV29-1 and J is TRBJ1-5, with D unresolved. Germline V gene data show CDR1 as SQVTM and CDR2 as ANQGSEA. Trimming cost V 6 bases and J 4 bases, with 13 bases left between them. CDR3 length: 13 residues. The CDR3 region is CSVGVDYNQPQHF. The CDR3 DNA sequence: TGCAGCGTAGGAGTAGACTATAATCAGCCCCAGCATTTT.

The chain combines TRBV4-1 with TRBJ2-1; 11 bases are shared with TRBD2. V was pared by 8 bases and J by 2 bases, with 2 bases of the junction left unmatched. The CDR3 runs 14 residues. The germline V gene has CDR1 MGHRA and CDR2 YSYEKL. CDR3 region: CASGLAGPYNEQFF. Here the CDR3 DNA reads TGCGCCAGCGGACTAGCGGGCCCCTACAATGAGCAGTTCTTC.

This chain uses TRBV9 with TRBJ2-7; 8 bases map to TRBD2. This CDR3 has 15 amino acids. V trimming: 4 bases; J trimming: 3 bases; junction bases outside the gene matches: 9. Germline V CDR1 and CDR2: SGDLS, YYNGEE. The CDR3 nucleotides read TGTGCCAGCAGCCCTACGGGGGGGGCGCACTACGAGCAGTACTTC. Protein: CASSPTGGAHYEQYF.

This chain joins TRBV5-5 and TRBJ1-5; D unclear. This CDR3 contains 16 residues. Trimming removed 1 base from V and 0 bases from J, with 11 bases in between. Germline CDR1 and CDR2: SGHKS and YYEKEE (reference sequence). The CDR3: CASSLWSADSNQPQHF. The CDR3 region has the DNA TGTGCCAGCAGCTTGTGGTCGGCGGATAGCAATCAGCCCCAGCATTTT.

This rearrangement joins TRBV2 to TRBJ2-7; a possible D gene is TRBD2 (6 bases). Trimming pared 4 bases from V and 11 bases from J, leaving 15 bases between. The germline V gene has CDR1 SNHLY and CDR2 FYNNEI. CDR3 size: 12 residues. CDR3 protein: CASSGDSTAKYF. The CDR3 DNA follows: TGTGCCAGCAGTGGGGACTCTACAGCGAAGTACTTC. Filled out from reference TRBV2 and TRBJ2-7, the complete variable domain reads EPEVTQTPSHQVTQMGQEVILRCVPISNHLYFYWYRQILGQKVEFLVSFYNNEISEKSEIFDDQFSVERPDGSNFTLKIRSTKLEDSAMYFCASSGDSTAKYFGPGTRLTVT.

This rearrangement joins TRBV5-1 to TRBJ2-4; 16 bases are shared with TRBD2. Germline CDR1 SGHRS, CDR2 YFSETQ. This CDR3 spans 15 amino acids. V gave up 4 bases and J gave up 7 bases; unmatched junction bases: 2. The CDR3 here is CASSMGLAGGNIQYF. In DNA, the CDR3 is TGCGCCAGCAGCATGGGACTAGCGGGAGGGAACATTCAGTACTTC.